Listed here are 4 T cell receptor beta chains from one sample, sequenced in a study of T cells in Graves' hyperthyroidism and ophthalmopathy. Regions amplified from RNA transcripts were the TCR beta CDR3 regions. The HTBI primer set served for first-round RT-PCR of the TCR CDR3. TCRdb re-called the multiplex PCR reads with MiXCR, one entry per CDR3 protein. This table has roughly 290,000 distinct CDR3 sequences, 10% to 15% appearing once. Sequenced: blood. The receptors here all came from a woman under 40 with Graves' hyperthyroidism that later progressed to Graves' ophthalmopathy.

This clonotype has more than one count but fewer than ten. V gene TRBV5-6 combines with J gene TRBJ1-4; D is uncertain. Trimming pared 0 bases from V and 8 bases from J, leaving 20 bases between. The CDR3 is made up of 17 amino acids. Germline V gene sequence: CDR1 SGHDT, CDR2 YYEEEE. The CDR3 coding sequence is TGTGCCAGCAGCTTGGTACTCATCGGGGAGCGAAGCGAAAAACTGTTTTTT. It encodes CASSLVLIGERSEKLFF.

This clonotype has at least ten counts. The rearrangement joins TRBV28 to TRBJ1-2, with D unclear. V was clipped by 6 bases and J by 2 bases, with 4 bases between them. The CDR3 runs to 11 residues. Germline lookup yields CDR1 MDHEN and CDR2 SYDVKM. The CDR3 bases are TGTGCCAGCAGCTTAAACTATGGCTACACCTTC. Translated: CASSLNYGYTF.

This clonotype was observed a handful of times. The V and J genes are TRBV5-6 and TRBJ2-3, with a tentative D call TRBD2 (5 bases). Trimming removed 4 bases at V and 2 bases at J, with 17 bases between. Germline V gene data show CDR1 as SGHDT and CDR2 as YYEEEE. The CDR3 spans 16 residues. Here the CDR3 DNA reads TGTGCCAGCAGCCTCCCCTCCTGGGGAGCCACAGATACGCAGTATTTT. As protein: CASSLPSWGATDTQYF.

This clonotype was recorded many times. This chain links TRBV4-3 with TRBJ1-2; D unresolved. The CDR3 runs 12 residues. Germline V gene data show CDR1 as LGHNA and CDR2 as YSLEER. V lost 5 bases and J lost 6, with 10 bases in between. This CDR3 reads CASSAGLDGYTF. For the CDR3, the DNA is TGCGCCAGCAGCGCGGGGTTGGATGGCTACACCTTC.